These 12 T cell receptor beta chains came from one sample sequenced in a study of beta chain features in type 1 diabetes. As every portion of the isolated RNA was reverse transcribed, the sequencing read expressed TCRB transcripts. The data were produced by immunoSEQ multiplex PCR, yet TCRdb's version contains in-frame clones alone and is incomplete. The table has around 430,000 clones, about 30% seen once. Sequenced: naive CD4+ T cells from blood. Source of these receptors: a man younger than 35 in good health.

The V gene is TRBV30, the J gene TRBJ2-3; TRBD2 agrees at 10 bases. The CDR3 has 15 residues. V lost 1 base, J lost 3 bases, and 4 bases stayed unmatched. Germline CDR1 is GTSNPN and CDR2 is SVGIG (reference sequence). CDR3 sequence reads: CAWSGASGRTDTQYF. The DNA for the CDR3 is TGTGCCTGGAGTGGGGCTAGCGGGAGAACAGATACGCAGTATTTT.

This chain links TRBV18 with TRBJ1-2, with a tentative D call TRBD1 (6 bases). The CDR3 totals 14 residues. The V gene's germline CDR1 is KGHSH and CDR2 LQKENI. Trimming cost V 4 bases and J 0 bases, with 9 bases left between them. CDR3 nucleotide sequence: TGTGCCAGCTCACGGTCAGGGGCTAACTATGGCTACACCTTC. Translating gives CASSRSGANYGYTF.

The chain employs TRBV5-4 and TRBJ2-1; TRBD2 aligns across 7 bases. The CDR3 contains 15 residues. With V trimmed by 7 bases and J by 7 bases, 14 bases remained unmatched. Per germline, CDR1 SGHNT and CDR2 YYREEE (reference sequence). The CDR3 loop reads CASGGGSSLRNEQFF. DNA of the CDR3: TGTGCCAGCGGGGGAGGGTCGTCCCTTAGGAATGAGCAGTTCTTC.

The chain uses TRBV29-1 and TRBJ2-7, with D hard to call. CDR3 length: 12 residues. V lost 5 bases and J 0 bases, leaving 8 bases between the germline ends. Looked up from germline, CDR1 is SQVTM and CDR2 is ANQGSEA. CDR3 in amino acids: CSVQRDSYEQYF. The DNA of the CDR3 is TGCAGCGTTCAAAGGGACTCCTACGAGCAGTACTTC.

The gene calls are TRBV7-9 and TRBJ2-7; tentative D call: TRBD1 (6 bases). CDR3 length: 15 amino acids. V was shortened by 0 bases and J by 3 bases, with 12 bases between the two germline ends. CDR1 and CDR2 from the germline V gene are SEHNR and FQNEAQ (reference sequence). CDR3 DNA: TGTGCCAGCAGCTTAGCAGGGGGAGAAGGCTACGAGCAGTACTTC. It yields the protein CASSLAGGEGYEQYF.

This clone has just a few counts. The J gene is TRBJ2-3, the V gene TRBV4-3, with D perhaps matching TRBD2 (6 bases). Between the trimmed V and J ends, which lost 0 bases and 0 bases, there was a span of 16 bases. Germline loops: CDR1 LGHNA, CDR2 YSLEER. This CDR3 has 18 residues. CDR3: CASSQDRAGGLSTDTQYF. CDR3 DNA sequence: TGCGCCAGCAGCCAAGATCGAGCAGGCGGACTAAGCACAGATACGCAGTATTTT.

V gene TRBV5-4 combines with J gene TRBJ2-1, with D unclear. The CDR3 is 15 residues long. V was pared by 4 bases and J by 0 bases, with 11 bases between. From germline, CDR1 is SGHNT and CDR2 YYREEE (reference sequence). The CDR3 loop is CASSTSANSYNEQFF. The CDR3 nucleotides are TGTGCCAGCAGCACGAGCGCGAACTCCTACAATGAGCAGTTCTTC.

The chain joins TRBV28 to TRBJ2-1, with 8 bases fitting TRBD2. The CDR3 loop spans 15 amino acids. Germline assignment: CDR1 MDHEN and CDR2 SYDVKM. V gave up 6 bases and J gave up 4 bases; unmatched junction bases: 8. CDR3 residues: CASRYGRVPYNEQFF. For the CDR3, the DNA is TGTGCCAGCAGGTACGGGAGGGTCCCATACAATGAGCAGTTCTTC.

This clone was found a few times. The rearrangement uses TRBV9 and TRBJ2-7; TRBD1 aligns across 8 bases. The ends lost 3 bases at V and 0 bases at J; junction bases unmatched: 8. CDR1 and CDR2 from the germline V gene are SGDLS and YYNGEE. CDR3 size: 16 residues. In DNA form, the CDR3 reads TGTGCCAGCAGCGCCAGATCGGGACAGGCCTCCTACGAGCAGTACTTC. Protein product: CASSARSGQASYEQYF.

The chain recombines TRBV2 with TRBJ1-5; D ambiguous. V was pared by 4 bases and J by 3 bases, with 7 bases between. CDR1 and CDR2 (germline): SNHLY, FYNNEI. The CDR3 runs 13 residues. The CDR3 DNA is TGTGCCAGCAGTGGAGTTCACAATCAGCCCCAGCATTTT. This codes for CASSGVHNQPQHF.

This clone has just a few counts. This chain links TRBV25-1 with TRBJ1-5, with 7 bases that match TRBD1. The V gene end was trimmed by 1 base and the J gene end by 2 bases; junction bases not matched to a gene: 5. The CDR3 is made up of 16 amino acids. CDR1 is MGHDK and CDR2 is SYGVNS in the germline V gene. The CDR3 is CASSESDRAGNQPQHF. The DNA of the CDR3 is TGTGCCAGCAGTGAATCTGACAGGGCTGGCAATCAGCCCCAGCATTTT. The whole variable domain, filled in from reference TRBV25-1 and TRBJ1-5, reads EADIYQTPRYLVIGTGKKITLECSQTMGHDKMYWYQQDPGMELHLIHYSYGVNSTEKGDLSSESTVSRIRTEHFPLTLESARPSHTSQYLCASSESDRAGNQPQHFGDGTRLSIL.

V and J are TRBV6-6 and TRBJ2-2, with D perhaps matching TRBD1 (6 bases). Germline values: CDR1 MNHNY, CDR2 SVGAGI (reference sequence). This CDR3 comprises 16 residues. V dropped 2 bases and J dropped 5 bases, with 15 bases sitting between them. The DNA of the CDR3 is TGTGCCAGCAGTTACGGAGTCAGGGGTGGAACCGGGGAGCTGTTTTTT. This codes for CASSYGVRGGTGELFF.